One and the same sample provided the 18 T cell receptor beta chains below, sequenced in a study of cytomegalovirus exposure and HLA in healthy donors. It was with 60 Vbeta and 13 Jbeta primers that the PCR ran. Clones were sequenced by immunoSEQ multiplex PCR, and TCRdb holds only the in-frame ones, with some missing. The data show about 180,000 clones, about 78% seen once. The sequencing input was PBMCs. These receptor sequences come from a man between 40 and 49 years old in good health and CMV-seronegative.

This chain uses TRBV19 with TRBJ1-5; no definite D call. The CDR3 length is 14 residues. Germline CDR1 and CDR2: LNHDA and SQIVND (reference sequence). V lost 0 bases, J lost 5 bases, and 8 bases lay in between. In DNA, the CDR3 is TGTGCCAGTAGTATAGATCCCCCGTATCAGCCCCAGCATTTT. Translated, it gives CASSIDPPYQPQHF.

The chain employs TRBV5-1 and TRBJ2-3; 8 bases match TRBD2. This CDR3 has 14 amino acids. V was clipped by 4 bases and J by 6 bases; unmatched bases: 7. Germline assignment: CDR1 SGHRS and CDR2 YFSETQ. CDR3 sequence: CASSSGGREDTQYF. Written as DNA, the CDR3 is TGCGCCAGCAGCAGCGGGGGCCGTGAGGATACGCAGTATTTT.

The CDR3 protein is CASSPVSPGEQYF. The CDR3 region has the DNA TGTGCCAGTAGCCCAGTGTCCCCGGGCGAGCAGTACTTC. The chain carries TRBV19 and TRBJ2-7; the D is unclear. Looked up from germline, CDR1 is LNHDA and CDR2 is SQIVND (reference sequence). V gave up 6 bases and J gave up 6 bases, with 15 bases separating them. The CDR3 length is 13 residues.

The V call is TRBV6-5, the J call TRBJ1-6; 9 nucleotides match TRBD1. Germline V CDR1 and CDR2: MNHEY, SVGAGI. V trimming: 2 bases; J trimming: 9 bases; junction bases outside the gene matches: 5. This CDR3 spans 15 amino acids. The CDR3 sequence: CASSYDGTGSSPLHF. The CDR3 DNA follows: TGTGCCAGCAGTTACGACGGGACAGGGAGTTCACCCCTCCACTTT.

This clone was found once. The J gene is TRBJ2-7, the V gene TRBV5-1, with D hard to call. The CDR3 totals 16 residues. Trimming cost V 5 bases and J 4 bases, with 22 bases left between them. Germline CDR1 reads SGHRS; CDR2 reads YFSETQ. The DNA of the CDR3 is TGCGCCAGCAGTCCTGGCCCCCTCGGAGTTGGGTACGAGCAGTACTTC. Residues: CASSPGPLGVGYEQYF. Based on the CDR3 plus reference TRBV5-1 and TRBJ2-7, the full variable domain is KAGVTQTPRYLIKTRGQQVTLSCSPISGHRSVSWYQQTPGQGLQFLFEYFSETQRNKGNFPGRFSGRQFSNSRSEMNVSTLELGDSALYLCASSPGPLGVGYEQYFGPGTRLTVT.

The chain has TRBV4-3 and TRBJ1-4; no reliable D call. Germline assignment: CDR1 LGHNA and CDR2 YSLEER. The CDR3 is made up of 13 amino acids. With 1 base removed from V and 8 bases from J, the gap between germline ends came to 8 bases. CDR3 nucleotide sequence: TGCGCCAGCAGCCAAGGTATGCAGGAAAAACTGTTTTTT. It codes for CASSQGMQEKLFF.

The chain combines TRBV2 with TRBJ1-2; TRBD1 agrees at 8 bases. Losses at the gene ends were 6 bases for V and 7 bases for J; bases not matched to a gene: 7. Germline V lookup: CDR1 SNHLY, CDR2 FYNNEI. This CDR3 is 13 amino acids long. The CDR3 reads CASRVQGVGGYTF. For the CDR3, the DNA is TGTGCCAGCAGGGTACAGGGGGTAGGTGGCTACACCTTC.

In its sample, this clone was seen a few times. CDR3 in amino acids: CASSKVQQGIYGYTF. The CDR3 DNA sequence: TGTGCCAGCAGTAAAGTTCAACAGGGGATTTATGGCTACACCTTC. The rearrangement uses TRBV27 and TRBJ1-2; 7 bases fit TRBD1. Germline CDR1 reads MNHEY; CDR2 reads SMNVEV (reference sequence). This CDR3 is 15 amino acids long. The trim removed 5 bases at V and 5 bases at J, leaving 11 bases unmatched.

This rearrangement joins TRBV7-2 to TRBJ1-2, with D unresolved. With 4 bases removed from V and 3 bases from J, the gap between germline ends came to 6 bases. Germline V CDR1 and CDR2: SGHTA, FQGNSA. This CDR3 comprises 12 residues. The CDR3 loop reads CASSSPYYGYTF. The CDR3 DNA follows: TGTGCCAGCAGCTCCCCTTACTATGGCTACACCTTC.

The chain has TRBV6-4 and TRBJ2-1; 10 nucleotides line up with TRBD2. This CDR3 has 15 residues. The germline CDR1 and CDR2 sequences are MRHNA and SNTAGT. V shed 6 bases, J shed 2 bases, and the junction held 4 bases outside the gene matches. CDR3 coding DNA: TGTGCCAGCAGCATACTAGCGGGGCCCTACAATGAGCAGTTCTTC. This codes for CASSILAGPYNEQFF.

This chain links TRBV5-6 with TRBJ1-5, with D possibly TRBD1 on 6 matching bases. CDR3 length: 15 amino acids. Trimming removed 4 bases from V and 5 bases from J, with 16 bases in between. Germline V gives CDR1 SGHDT, CDR2 YYEEEE. CDR3 DNA sequence: TGTGCCAGCAGCCTTTACCGGGACACTTATCAGCCCCAGCATTTT. Protein sequence: CASSLYRDTYQPQHF.

The rearrangement joins TRBV28 to TRBJ2-1; 8 positions agree with TRBD1. CDR3 length: 14 amino acids. Per germline, CDR1 MDHEN and CDR2 SYDVKM. Trimming removed 1 base from V and 10 bases from J; junction bases left unmatched: 6. For the CDR3, the DNA is TGTGCCAGCAGTTTATCCCAGGGGGCAGGGGAGCAGTTCTTC. Encoded protein: CASSLSQGAGEQFF. The complete variable domain, with remaining parts taken from reference TRBV28 and TRBJ2-1, reads DVKVTQSSRYLVKRTGEKVFLECVQDMDHENMFWYRQDPGLGLRLIYFSYDVKMKEKGDIPEGYSVSREKKERFSLILESASTNQTSMYLCASSLSQGAGEQFFGPGTRLTVL.

The chain links TRBV5-1 to TRBJ1-2, with TRBD1 identical over 10 bases. With V trimmed by 2 bases and J by 6 bases, 7 bases remained unmatched. The CDR3 covers 15 residues. Germline values: CDR1 SGHRS, CDR2 YFSETQ. The CDR3 DNA follows: TGCGCCAGCAGCTTCCGGACAGGGGGGGGGAATGGCTACACCTTC. It translates to CASSFRTGGGNGYTF.

The gene calls are TRBV9 and TRBJ2-1; no firm D call. Germline loops: CDR1 SGDLS, CDR2 YYNGEE. The V end lost 0 bases, the J end lost 5 bases, and 9 bases lay between the germline ends. The length of the CDR3 is 14 residues. CDR3: CASSVGGSNNEQFF. The CDR3 nucleotides read TGTGCCAGCAGCGTAGGAGGTAGCAACAATGAGCAGTTCTTC.

This chain connects TRBV9 to TRBJ2-7, with 9 bases that match TRBD2. The ends lost 0 bases at V and 2 bases at J; junction bases unmatched: 6. CDR1 is SGDLS, CDR2 YYNGEE, per germline. CDR3 size: 16 residues. Here the CDR3 reads CASSVASGGTTYEQYF. The DNA of the CDR3 is TGTGCCAGCAGCGTAGCCAGCGGGGGGACCACCTACGAGCAGTACTTC.

The genes are TRBV6-1 and TRBJ1-1; 10 nucleotides match TRBD1. The trim removed 7 bases at V and 5 bases at J, leaving 4 bases unmatched. In germline, CDR1 is MNHNS, CDR2 SASEGT. The CDR3 sequence is 13 residues long. In nucleotides, the CDR3 is TGTGCCAGCACCTGGACAGGGGGAACTGAAGCTTTCTTT. Encoded protein: CASTWTGGTEAFF.

In the case of this clone: In the same sample, other DNA sequences code for this CDR3. V usage is TRBV7-3 and J usage is TRBJ2-7, with TRBD1 as a possible D gene (5 bases). V dropped 4 bases and J dropped 1 base, with 26 bases sitting between them. Germline-derived CDR1 and CDR2 are SGHTA and FQGTGA. The CDR3 loop spans 19 amino acids. The CDR3: CASSSSLDSFPQFSYEQYF. The CDR3 coding sequence is TGTGCCAGCAGCTCCTCTCTCGACAGCTTCCCACAGTTTTCCTACGAGCAGTACTTC.

V is TRBV7-8 and J is TRBJ1-4; 10 nucleotides line up with TRBD1. V gave up 3 bases and J gave up 8 bases; unmatched junction bases: 0. Germline CDR1 SGHVS, CDR2 FQNEAQ. The CDR3 is 13 residues long. CDR3 amino acids: CASSLGQGEKLFF. CDR3 in DNA: TGTGCCAGCAGCTTGGGACAGGGGGAAAAACTGTTTTTT.